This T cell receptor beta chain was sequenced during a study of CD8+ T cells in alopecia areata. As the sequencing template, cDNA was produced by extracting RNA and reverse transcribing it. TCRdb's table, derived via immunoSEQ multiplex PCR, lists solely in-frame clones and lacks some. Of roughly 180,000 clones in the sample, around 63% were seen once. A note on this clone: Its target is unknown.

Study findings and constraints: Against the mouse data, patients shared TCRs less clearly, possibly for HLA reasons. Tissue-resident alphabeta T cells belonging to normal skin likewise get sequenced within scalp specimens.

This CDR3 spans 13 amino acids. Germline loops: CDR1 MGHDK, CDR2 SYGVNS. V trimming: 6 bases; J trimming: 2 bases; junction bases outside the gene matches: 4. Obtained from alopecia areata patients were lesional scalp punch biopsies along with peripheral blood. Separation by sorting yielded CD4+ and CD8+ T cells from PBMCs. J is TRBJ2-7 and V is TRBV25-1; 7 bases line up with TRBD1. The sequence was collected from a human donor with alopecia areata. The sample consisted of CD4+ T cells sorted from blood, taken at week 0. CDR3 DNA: TGTGCCAGCAGCTCGACAGGGACCTACGAGCAGTACTTC. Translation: CASSSTGTYEQYF.